These 30 T cell receptor beta chains originate from one sample sequenced in a study of blood T cells in healthy people across ages. Alongside a J-beta primer mix, a sample-barcoded 5' primer served in a second PCR lasting roughly 6 to 12 cycles. In TCRdb, the 5' RACE reads were re-called with MiXCR into one record per CDR3 protein. The sample carries around 1,600,000 distinct CDR3 sequences, 42% recorded once. Sequences were obtained from blood. The receptors stem from a woman aged 18-29 years in good health.

This clonotype has only a few counts. The chain couples TRBV29-1 to TRBJ1-4; TRBD1 might be the D (6 bases). Looked up from germline, CDR1 is SQVTM and CDR2 is ANQGSEA. Trimming removed 4 bases at V and 0 bases at J, with 12 bases between. The CDR3 extends over 15 amino acids. The CDR3 here is CSVGRTASTNEKLFF. CDR3 nucleotide sequence: TGCAGCGTTGGGAGGACAGCCTCAACTAATGAAAAACTGTTTTTT.

V usage is TRBV9 and J usage is TRBJ2-7; a weak D match, TRBD2 (6 bases). The CDR3 consists of 16 residues. CDR1 and CDR2 (germline): SGDLS, YYNGEE. Trimming cost V 0 bases and J 4 bases, with 17 bases left between them. The CDR3 coding sequence is TGTGCCAGCAGCGTAGGAGGGGAGGACTGGGTTTACGAGCAGTACTTC. Its translation: CASSVGGEDWVYEQYF.

The gene calls are TRBV6-2 or TRBV6-3 and TRBJ1-4; no definite D call. The CDR3 has 15 amino acids. V gave up 7 bases and J gave up 7 bases, with 19 bases separating them. The germline V gene has CDR1 MNHEY and CDR2 SVGEGT. The DNA for the CDR3 is TGTGCCAGCAAGGACCCGGGAACCGGGCCTGAAAAACTGTTTTTT. This gives the protein CASKDPGTGPEKLFF.

The rearrangement links TRBV12-5 to TRBJ2-7; 9 bases fit TRBD1. The V segment lost 1 base and the J segment 0 bases; nucleotides outside the gene matches: 4. Germline V gene data show CDR1 as LGHNT and CDR2 as FRNRAP. This CDR3 comprises 16 residues. CDR3 DNA sequence: TGTGCTAGTGGTTTGGACAGGGGGCTTTACTCCTACGAGCAGTACTTC. Protein product: CASGLDRGLYSYEQYF. Complete variable domain (other parts from reference TRBV12-5 and TRBJ2-7): DARVTQTPRHKVTEMGQEVTMRCQPILGHNTVFWYRQTMMQGLELLAYFRNRAPLDDSGMPKDRFSAEMPDATLATLKIQPSEPRDSAVYFCASGLDRGLYSYEQYFGPGTRLTVT.

The rearrangement uses TRBV27 and TRBJ2-7; TRBD2 agrees at 7 bases. Germline-derived CDR1 and CDR2 are MNHEY and SMNVEV (reference sequence). This CDR3 has 14 residues. Trimming cost V 6 bases and J 4 bases; bases outside gene matches: 9. The CDR3 reads CASSKRTSDYEQYF. CDR3 nucleotides: TGTGCCAGCAGCAAACGAACTAGCGATTACGAGCAGTACTTC.

This clonotype was observed a handful of times. The genes are TRBV2 and TRBJ2-5; 9 nucleotides agree with TRBD1. The CDR3 covers 14 residues. With 6 bases clipped from V and 3 bases from J, the junction kept 5 bases outside the gene matches. Per germline, CDR1 SNHLY and CDR2 FYNNEI. CDR3 protein: CASSETGGEETQYF. In DNA, the CDR3 is TGTGCCAGCAGCGAAACAGGGGGCGAAGAGACCCAGTACTTC. Based on the CDR3 plus reference TRBV2 and TRBJ2-5, the full variable domain is EPEVTQTPSHQVTQMGQEVILRCVPISNHLYFYWYRQILGQKVEFLVSFYNNEISEKSEIFDDQFSVERPDGSNFTLKIRSTKLEDSAMYFCASSETGGEETQYFGPGTRLLVL.

This clonotype was picked up many times. The chain has TRBV10-3 and TRBJ1-2; possibly TRBD1 for D (6 bases). Germline V gene lookup returns CDR1 ENHRY and CDR2 SYGVKD. V lost 3 bases and J lost 4, with 15 bases in between. CDR3 length equals 15 residues. The CDR3 loop reads CAISEPLQGPYGYTF. The CDR3 DNA follows: TGTGCCATCAGTGAACCGTTACAGGGTCCCTATGGCTACACCTTC.

The chain combines TRBV6-2 or TRBV6-3 with TRBJ2-2; D unclear. Germline V gives CDR1 MNHEY, CDR2 SVGEGT. This CDR3 contains 13 residues. Between the trimmed V and J ends, which lost 7 bases and 1 base, there was a span of 7 bases. CDR3 DNA sequence: TGTGCCAGCATCGGCGGGAACACCGGGGAGCTGTTTTTT. Translating gives CASIGGNTGELFF.

This clonotype was seen a single time. The V gene is TRBV12-3 or TRBV12-4, the J gene TRBJ2-1, with 10 nucleotides matching TRBD2. This CDR3 spans 15 amino acids. V was pared by 6 bases and J by 6 bases, with 8 bases of the junction left unmatched. The CDR3 sequence: CASSPTSGVSNEQFF. CDR3 bases: TGTGCCAGCAGCCCTACTAGCGGGGTGTCCAATGAGCAGTTCTTC.

This clonotype was detected a few times. The CDR3, as DNA: TGTGCCAGCTCACCACGGTCAGAGCCTAACTACGAGCAGTACTTC. Translated: CASSPRSEPNYEQYF. The chain links TRBV18 to TRBJ2-5; D is unclear. The DNA end lines up better with TRBJ2-7; the J call may be wrong. Germline loops: CDR1 KGHSH, CDR2 LQKENI. This CDR3 comprises 15 residues.

The rearrangement uses TRBV3-1 and TRBJ2-5, with a possible D match to TRBD1 (5 bases). The CDR3 is 11 amino acids. In germline, CDR1 is LGHDT, CDR2 YNNKEL (reference sequence). The ends were cut back, 6 bases at V and 11 bases at J, with 13 bases in the middle. The CDR3 coding sequence is TGTGCCAGCAGTAAAGGACAATGGCAGTACTTC. This codes for CASSKGQWQYF.

This sequence joins TRBV28 and TRBJ2-7, with TRBD1 matching 7 bases. Germline V gene data show CDR1 as MDHEN and CDR2 as SYDVKM. The CDR3 has 14 amino acids. Losses at the gene ends were 8 bases for V and 0 bases for J; bases not matched to a gene: 7. The chain's CDR3 is CASHDRVGSYEQYF. CDR3 DNA sequence: TGTGCCAGCCACGACAGGGTTGGCTCCTACGAGCAGTACTTC. Full variable domain (remainder filled in from reference TRBV28 and TRBJ2-7): DVKVTQSSRYLVKRTGEKVFLECVQDMDHENMFWYRQDPGLGLRLIYFSYDVKMKEKGDIPEGYSVSREKKERFSLILESASTNQTSMYLCASHDRVGSYEQYFGPGTRLTVT.

The J gene is TRBJ2-1, the V gene TRBV25-1; 9 bases line up with TRBD2. Germline V gene sequence: CDR1 MGHDK, CDR2 SYGVNS. This CDR3 region has 13 residues. V lost 8 bases, J lost 4 bases, and 3 bases stayed unmatched. This CDR3 is CASFAGGYNEQFF. The CDR3 nucleotides read TGTGCCAGCTTTGCGGGAGGGTACAATGAGCAGTTCTTC.

This sequence joins TRBV30 and TRBJ1-2; 8 nucleotides agree with TRBD1. Germline lookup yields CDR1 GTSNPN and CDR2 SVGIG (reference sequence). This CDR3 comprises 12 residues. Unmatched junction bases numbered 7, after V lost 4 bases and J lost 9 bases. As DNA, the CDR3 is TGTGCCTGGACCGCGACAGGGGTCAGCTACACCTTC. Translated, it gives CAWTATGVSYTF.

This clonotype was recorded only once. V gene TRBV19 combines with J gene TRBJ2-1, with 9 bases lining up with TRBD2. This CDR3 spans 14 amino acids. Germline V gene data show CDR1 as LNHDA and CDR2 as SQIVND (reference sequence). Unmatched junction bases numbered 10, after V lost 6 bases and J lost 10 bases. The CDR3 DNA sequence: TGTGCCAGTAGCCATAGCGGGGGACTTACCGAGCAGTTCTTC. Amino acids: CASSHSGGLTEQFF.

The chain links TRBV20-1 to TRBJ2-1; the D gene could be TRBD1 or TRBD2 (6 bases each). Trimming shortened V by 3 bases and J by 7 bases, and 13 bases separated the two germline ends. CDR1 and CDR2 from the germline V gene are DFQATT and SNEGSKA (reference sequence). This CDR3 is built from 13 residues. CDR3 bases: TGCAGTGCTAGGGGTAGGGGGGAAAATGAGCAGTTCTTC. It codes for CSARGRGENEQFF.

This clonotype showed up just a few times. Being one base from a much bigger clone, this may be a read error. The genes are TRBV7-9 and TRBJ2-7; 11 nucleotides match TRBD2. CDR1 and CDR2 from the germline V gene are SEHNR and FQNEAQ (reference sequence). The CDR3 has 14 residues. CDR3 in amino acids: CAGSLLAGAYEQYF. As DNA, the CDR3 is TGTGCCGGCAGCTTACTAGCGGGAGCCTACGAGCAGTACTTC.

This clonotype was recorded many times. The chain is built from TRBV7-2 and TRBJ1-2; D might be TRBD1 (5 bases). The V gene's germline CDR1 is SGHTA and CDR2 FQGNSA. V gave up 2 bases and J gave up 7 bases, with 14 bases separating them. This CDR3 has 14 residues. In DNA form, the CDR3 reads TGTGCCAGCAGCTTATCAACAGGAGGAGGTGGCTACACCTTC. Amino acid sequence: CASSLSTGGGGYTF.

This clonotype was picked up a small number of times. V usage is TRBV18 and J usage is TRBJ1-2; the match to TRBD1 covers 8 bases. CDR1 is KGHSH, CDR2 LQKENI, per germline. This CDR3 is built from 16 residues. V lost 3 bases to trimming and J lost 1 base; unmatched junction nucleotides: 7. The CDR3, as DNA: TGTGCCAGCTCACCTGGGACAGGACCGTTTAACTATGGCTACACCTTC. As protein: CASSPGTGPFNYGYTF. Supplemented by reference TRBV18 and TRBJ1-2, the full variable domain reads NAGVMQNPRHLVRRRGQEARLRCSPMKGHSHVYWYRQLPEEGLKFMVYLQKENIIDESGMPKERFSAEFPKEGPSILRIQQVVRGDSAAYFCASSPGTGPFNYGYTFGSGTRLTVV.

In its sample, this clonotype was seen a few times. J is TRBJ2-3 and V is TRBV4-3, with a possible D match to TRBD2 (6 bases). In germline, CDR1 is LGHNA, CDR2 YSLEER. Trimming took off 0 bases at V and 4 bases at J, with 14 bases between the two ends. This CDR3 region has 16 residues. DNA of the CDR3: TGCGCCAGCAGCCAAGAGGTCGGGGGTGGGGCAGATACGCAGTATTTT. It is translated as CASSQEVGGGADTQYF.

The rearrangement links TRBV6-8 to TRBJ2-7, with 9 nucleotides matching TRBD2. The ends lost 9 bases at V and 1 base at J; junction bases unmatched: 16. In germline, CDR1 is MNHGY, CDR2 SAAAGT. The CDR3 sequence is 17 residues long. The CDR3 bases are TGTGCCAGATACAGGGGCAATCCGGGACTAGCATCCTACGAGCAGTACTTC. Its protein is CARYRGNPGLASYEQYF.

In this sample, this clonotype turned up once. This chain links TRBV13 with TRBJ2-5; maybe TRBD2 (5 bases). Between the trimmed V and J ends, which lost 5 bases and 4 bases, there was a span of 14 bases. Germline V gene sequence: CDR1 PRHDT, CDR2 FYEKMQ (reference sequence). The CDR3 consists of 14 residues. CDR3 nucleotides: TGTGCCAGCAGCATGGCGGGCTTCAGAGAGACCCAGTACTTC. Its protein product is CASSMAGFRETQYF.

The chain carries TRBV5-1 and TRBJ1-2, with 7 bases fitting TRBD1. CDR3 length equals 14 residues. V lost 0 bases to trimming and J lost 6 bases; unmatched junction nucleotides: 5. Germline V gene sequence: CDR1 SGHRS, CDR2 YFSETQ. CDR3 nucleotide sequence: TGCGCCAGCAGCTTGGTGTCGACAGGGAATGGCTACACCTTC. Amino acids: CASSLVSTGNGYTF.

The rearrangement links TRBV12-3 or TRBV12-4 to TRBJ2-5, with TRBD1 as a possible D gene (5 bases). The CDR3 runs 15 residues. V lost 3 bases and J 5 bases, leaving 16 bases between the germline ends. The DNA for the CDR3 is TGTGCCAGCAGTTTCACTGGACACCAGGGTGAGACCCAGTACTTC. Its translation: CASSFTGHQGETQYF.

The rearrangement joins TRBV27 to TRBJ1-5; the D gene is possibly TRBD1 (6 bases). V lost 3 bases and J lost 7, with 10 bases in between. This CDR3 contains 13 residues. The germline gives CDR1 MNHEY, CDR2 SMNVEV (reference sequence). The CDR3 DNA is TGTGCCAGCAGTTTTACAGGGAGGCAGCCCCAGCATTTT. It encodes CASSFTGRQPQHF.

In this sample, this clonotype turned up a few times. The V call is TRBV4-3, the J call TRBJ1-2; TRBD1 matches 7 bases. The trim removed 0 bases at V and 2 bases at J, leaving 6 bases unmatched. CDR1 and CDR2 (germline): LGHNA, YSLEER. CDR3 size: 16 residues. The CDR3 loop is CASSQEGSDRNYGYTF. The DNA of the CDR3 is TGCGCCAGCAGCCAAGAGGGTTCGGACAGGAACTATGGCTACACCTTC.

This clonotype was detected ten times or more. This chain links TRBV12-3 or TRBV12-4 with TRBJ2-5; D is possibly TRBD1 (5 bases). The CDR3 length is 14 residues. V lost 4 bases and J lost 2, with 11 bases in between. The CDR3 reads CASSSRQRQETQYF. DNA of the CDR3: TGTGCCAGCAGTTCTCGACAGAGACAAGAGACCCAGTACTTC.

V gene TRBV12-3 or TRBV12-4 combines with J gene TRBJ1-4, with TRBD1 matching over 7 bases. There are 15 residues in the CDR3. The J segment lost 4 bases and the V segment lost 6 bases, leaving 8 bases of the junction unmatched. In nucleotides, the CDR3 is TGTGCCAGCAGAAGACAGGGAGGCGGTAATGAAAAACTGTTTTTT. Translating gives CASRRQGGGNEKLFF.

The table lists this clonotype with a few counts. The genes are TRBV12-3 or TRBV12-4 and TRBJ1-2, with TRBD1 as a possible D gene (6 bases). Trimming left V 7 bases short and J 4 bases short, with 19 bases between. The CDR3 contains 15 residues. CDR3 coding DNA: TGTGCCAGCAAAATTACAGGGTCTTTCGGCTATGGCTACACCTTC. Translating it yields CASKITGSFGYGYTF.

The CDR3 loop reads CASSYRRQGNTDTQYF. CDR3 bases: TGTGCCAGCAGTTACCGAAGACAGGGCAATACAGATACGCAGTATTTT. V and J are TRBV6-6 and TRBJ2-3; 7 bases align to TRBD1. Per the germline V gene, CDR1 is MNHNY and CDR2 is SVGAGI (reference sequence). CDR3 length: 16 amino acids. V dropped 2 bases and J dropped 3; count of bases not matched to a gene: 8.